This TCR beta chain was documented in a study of blood T cell repertoires in COVID-19. Study-level information: Some COVID-19 samples were acute and others convalescent; all came from the United States, Italy and Spain. Sources were T cells, B-cell-depleted T cells, or PBMCs; the material itself was cDNA or gDNA.

By sample share, this clone is medium-sized. Assay: immunoSEQ multiplex PCR; the TCRdb copy retains only in-frame clones and omits some. The data show some 87,000 clones, 60% to 85% seen once. This CDR3 contains 12 residues. Per the germline V gene, CDR1 is MNHEY and CDR2 is SMNVEV (reference sequence). The V gene end was trimmed by 5 bases and the J gene end by 5 bases; junction bases not matched to a gene: 1. The sample was peripheral blood. This TCR was recovered from a human donor in a cohort sampled during active COVID-19. The chain couples TRBV27 to TRBJ2-7, with TRBD1 identical over 9 bases. The CDR3, as DNA: TGTGCCAGCAGTGGGACAGGGAACGAGCAGTACTTC. It translates to CASSGTGNEQYF.